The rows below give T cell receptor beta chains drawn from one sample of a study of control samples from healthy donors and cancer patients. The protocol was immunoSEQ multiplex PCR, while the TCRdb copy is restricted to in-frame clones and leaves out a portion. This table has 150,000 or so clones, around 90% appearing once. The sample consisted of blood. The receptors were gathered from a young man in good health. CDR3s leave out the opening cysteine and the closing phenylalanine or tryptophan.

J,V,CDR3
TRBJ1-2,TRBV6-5,ASRSDRNYGYT
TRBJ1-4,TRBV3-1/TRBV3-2,ASSPRTEEKLF
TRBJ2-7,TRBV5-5,ASSQATYEQY
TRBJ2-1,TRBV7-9,ASSPPLLASYNEQF
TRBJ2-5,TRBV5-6,ASSPTGAGDLLHQETQY
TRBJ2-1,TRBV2,ASSGAGGRPSEQF
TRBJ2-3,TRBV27,ASLTKRGWSDTQY
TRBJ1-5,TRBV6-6,ASSYLNQPQH
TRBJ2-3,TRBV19,ASLAGRGTDTQY
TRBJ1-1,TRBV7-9,ASSTQGTHTEAF
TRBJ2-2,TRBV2,ASDRDNTGELF
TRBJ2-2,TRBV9,ASSVDGGSPGELF
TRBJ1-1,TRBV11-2,ASSLFHQAPGAF
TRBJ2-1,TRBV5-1,ASSLTRQRTYNEQF
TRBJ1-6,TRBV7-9,ASSLTNSPLH
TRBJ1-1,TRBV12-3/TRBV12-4,ASRTGTGTEAF
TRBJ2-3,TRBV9,ASSVWGLAGALTDTQY
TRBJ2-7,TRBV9,ASSARDGGYEQY
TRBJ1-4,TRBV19,ASSTHPNSPQRKLF
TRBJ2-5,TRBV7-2,ASSFRPETQY
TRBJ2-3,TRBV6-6,ASSYSRSDTQY
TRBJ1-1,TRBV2,ASRGDTGNTEAF
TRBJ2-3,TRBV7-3,ASSLTAASGGVRDTQY
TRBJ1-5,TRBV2,ASSDSYNQPQH
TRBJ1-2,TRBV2,ASTGRTDNYGYT
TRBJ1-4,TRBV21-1,ASSKAREVDSEKLF
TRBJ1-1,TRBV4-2,ASSQARQGNTEAF
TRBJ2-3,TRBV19,ASSAGLAVLY
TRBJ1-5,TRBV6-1,ASSESAFPNQPQH
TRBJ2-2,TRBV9,ASSTGTTGELF
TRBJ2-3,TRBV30,AWSMYPTDTQY
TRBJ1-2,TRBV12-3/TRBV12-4,ASSPRTDYGYT
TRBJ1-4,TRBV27,ASSLRGYVGEKLF
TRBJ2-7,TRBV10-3,AITDTEDGQGYEQY
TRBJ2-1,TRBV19,ASSIARGRGGLRNEQF
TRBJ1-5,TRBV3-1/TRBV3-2,ASSLGQGNQPQH
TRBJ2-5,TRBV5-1,ASSLGGGQETQY
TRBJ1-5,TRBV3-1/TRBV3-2,ASSQDRGLSPLH
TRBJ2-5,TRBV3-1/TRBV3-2,ASSPVSGLAFQETQY
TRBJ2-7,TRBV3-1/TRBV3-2,ASSTGRAYEQY
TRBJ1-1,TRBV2,ASSEGRGRLMNTEAF
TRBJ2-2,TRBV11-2,ASSLFGGASGELF
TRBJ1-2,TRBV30,AWSDRLYGYT
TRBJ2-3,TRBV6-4,ASKERVSTDTQY
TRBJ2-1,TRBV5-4,ASSLGRGTSDEQF
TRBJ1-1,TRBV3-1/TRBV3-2,ASSQEGEAF
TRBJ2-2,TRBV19,ASSIEYNTGELF
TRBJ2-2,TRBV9,ASSSLAGANTGELF
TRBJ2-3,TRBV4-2,ASSRRPAQY
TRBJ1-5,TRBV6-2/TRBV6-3,ASSDPSGDNQPQH
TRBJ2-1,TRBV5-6,ASSLTNEQF
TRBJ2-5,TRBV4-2,ASSQNRGPKQETQY
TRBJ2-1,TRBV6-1,ASSDASGGAIYNEQF
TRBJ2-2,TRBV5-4,ASSLGRTGFTGELF
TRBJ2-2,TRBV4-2,ASSLRNTGELF